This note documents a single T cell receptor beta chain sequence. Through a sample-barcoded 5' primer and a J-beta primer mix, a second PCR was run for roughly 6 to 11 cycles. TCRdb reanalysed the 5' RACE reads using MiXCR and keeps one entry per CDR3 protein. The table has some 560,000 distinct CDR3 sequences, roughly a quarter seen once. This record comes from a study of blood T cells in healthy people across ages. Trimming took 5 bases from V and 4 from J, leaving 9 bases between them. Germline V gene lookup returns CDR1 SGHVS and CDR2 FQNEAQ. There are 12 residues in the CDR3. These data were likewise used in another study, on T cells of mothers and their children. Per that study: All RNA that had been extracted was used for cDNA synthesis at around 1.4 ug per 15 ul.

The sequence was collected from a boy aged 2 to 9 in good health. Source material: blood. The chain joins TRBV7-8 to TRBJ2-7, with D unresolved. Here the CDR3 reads CASSPYEYEQYF. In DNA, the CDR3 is TGTGCCAGCAGCCCTTATGAGTACGAGCAGTACTTC.